This T cell receptor (beta chain) was documented in a study of cytomegalovirus exposure and HLA in healthy donors. The table came from immunoSEQ multiplex PCR; TCRdb's copy has only in-frame clones and leaves some out. The table records 100,000 to 120,000 clones, approximately 89% of them present only once. V lost 0 bases to trimming and J lost 5 bases, with 20 bases between them. The CDR3 runs to 17 residues. CDR1 and CDR2 (germline): MGHDK, SYGVNS. The chain recombines TRBV25-1 with TRBJ2-7, with D possibly being TRBD1 (6 bases). Specimen: PBMCs. This TCR derives from a woman between 18 and 29 years old in good health and CMV-seronegative. CDR3 nucleotides: TGTGCCAGCAGTGAATATAGCCCCAGCAGGGGTTATGACGAGCAGTACTTC. This translates into CASSEYSPSRGYDEQYF.